Given below is one T cell receptor beta chain in context. This clone was observed once. Its antigen is unknown. No qualities accompany the bases; no much larger clone lies one base away. Clipping removes 0 bases from V and 8 bases from J, with 12 as the unmatched junction base count. Counted from cysteine to phenylalanine, this CDR3 has 17 amino acids. The sequence is cut down to CDR3 DNA, 51 bases in frame from base 1. For CDR1 and CDR2, the germline V gene (reference sequence) lists LGHDT and YNNKEL. The sample belongs to a study of blood T cell repertoires in COVID-19 (dated by TCRdb to the early 2020s). Turning to the overall study: The collaborator samples originated in the United States, Italy and Spain and spanned the acute and convalescent phases of COVID-19. The prospective study material was composed of cDNA or gDNA derived from T cells, B-cell-depleted T cells, or PBMCs. Deeply sampled blood TCRbeta repertoires from subjects exposed to, actively infected with, or recovered from COVID-19 were included in the dataset. The repertoires were released in a freely available public database intended as a resource for research on the immune response to SARS-CoV-2. Samples came from the ongoing ImmuneRACE study (first 160 participants) plus 1,254 subjects from 6 global collaborators. The sample metadata nearly always contained a de-identified subject ID, COVID-19 status, age in years and sex. Where available, HLA class I and class II types were obtained from metadata supplied by the sample provider rather than from assay-based typing. Findings and caveats that apply to the study as a whole: The quantity of clinical and demographic metadata differed by source and by participant and was supplied without curation.

Collaborating institutions collected whole blood in K2EDTA tubes following their own protocols. For TCRbeta analysis, collaborators shipped samples in one of three forms: frozen whole blood, isolated PBMCs, or DNA extracted from either of those sample types. TCRbeta CDR3 regions were amplified from genomic DNA by means of the immunoSEQ Assay, a bias-controlled multiplex PCR. In the paper's pipeline: The number of nucleated cells in each sample was estimated from the amplification of reference gene primers within the assay. To quantify the absolute abundance of each unique TCRbeta CDR3 rearrangement, sequence reads were collapsed and filtered. For each sample, productive Simpson clonality was calculated by taking the square root of Simpson's diversity index across productive rearrangements. Entries here come from immuneACCESS through TCRdb and include only in-frame sequences with V and J called. Some clones fail to appear in such tables; in the studies checked, an unresolved V gene covers under half of the shortfall, and the cause of the remainder is unknown. V, J and clone size are those of that table, while D and trimming were read from the DNA. The sample yields some 250,000 clones; about 90% were counted once. Of the sample, around 5.9% falls within the top ten clones.

This sequence uses TRBV3-1 (or the pseudogene TRBV3-2) and TRBJ1-4, and 7 junctional nucleotides match TRBD1. The sequence was obtained from a man between 60 and 75 years old with acute or convalescent COVID-19. The sample taken for sequencing was peripheral blood. The sequenced DNA: TGTGCCAGCAGCCAAGATCTTCGGCAGGGGGTCGGAGAAAAACTGTTTTTT. Translation gives CASSQDLRQGVGEKLFF.